This is a list of T cell receptor beta chains from one sample in a study of control samples from healthy donors and cancer patients. TCRdb keeps only in-frame clones here, not all; method: immunoSEQ multiplex PCR. Here the sample spans 70,000 to 80,000 clones, over 85% being singletons. Material: PBMCs. The receptors come from a woman aged 55-70 years with head and neck cancer. CDR3s include the opening cysteine and the closing phenylalanine or tryptophan. A D gene is named only where the DNA matches it firmly.

j_call | d_call | v_call | cdr3_nt | cdr3_aa
TRBJ1-2 | . | TRBV19 | TGTGCCAGTAGTATCGGCGCAGCTTATGGCTACACCTTC | CASSIGAAYGYTF
TRBJ1-5 | . | TRBV28 | TGTGCCAGCAGTGGAGGGCGGCAAGATCAGCCCCAGCATTTT | CASSGGRQDQPQHF
TRBJ2-1 | TRBD2 | TRBV7-9 | TGTGCCAGCAGCCCTGGACTAGTTTCCTACAATGAGCAGTTCTTC | CASSPGLVSYNEQFF
TRBJ2-7 | . | TRBV15 | TGTGCCACCAGCAGAGATAATCCAGGGGAAGGGGAGCAGTACTTC | CATSRDNPGEGEQYF
TRBJ2-7 | . | TRBV28 | TGTGCCAGCAGTTTAGCAGGGACGATGACCTACGAGCAGTACTTC | CASSLAGTMTYEQYF
TRBJ1-5 | . | TRBV28 | TGTGCCAGCAGAGCGTTACCCCCCCAAGTGCCCCAGCATTTT | CASRALPPQVPQHF
TRBJ2-2 | . | TRBV11-2 | TGTGCCAGCAGCCCCAAAAGACTCGATCCCGGGGAGCTGTTTTTT | CASSPKRLDPGELFF
TRBJ1-4 | . | TRBV11-1 | TGTGCCAGCAGCCCCCTCGGGGTCGAGGATGAAAAACTGTTTTTT | CASSPLGVEDEKLFF
TRBJ2-1 | TRBD2 | TRBV12-5 | TGTGCTAGTGGTTTTCTCACTTATGGAGGACTAGCGGGAGGCGGTGAGCAGTTCTTC | CASGFLTYGGLAGGGEQFF
TRBJ1-6 | . | TRBV3-1/TRBV3-2 | TGTGCCAGCAGCCCGAACAATGTTTCACCCCTCCACTTT | CASSPNNVSPLHF
TRBJ1-6 | TRBD1 | TRBV6-5 | TGTGCCAGCAGTTACACCGGACAGGGCTATGGACCCCTCCACTTT | CASSYTGQGYGPLHF
TRBJ2-7 | . | TRBV7-6 | TGTGCCAGCAGCTCCGACCTCTACGAGCAGTACTTC | CASSSDLYEQYF